The 8 T cell receptor beta chains in this list originate from one sample, sequenced in a study of CD8 T cells in Susac syndrome. The RNA input was 0.5 to 1 ug, and it was reverse transcribed with random hexamers. From the immunoSEQ multiplex PCR reads, TCRdb called clonotypes with MiXCR, one entry per CDR3 protein. Among some 160,000 distinct CDR3 sequences listed, approximately 94% were seen once. Sequencing was performed on CD4+ T cells from PBMCs. The receptors were sampled from a human donor with Susac syndrome.

The chain combines TRBV2 with TRBJ2-2, with 8 positions matching TRBD1. Germline loops: CDR1 SNHLY, CDR2 FYNNEI. The CDR3 has 15 residues. The V gene end was trimmed by 6 bases and the J gene end by 4 bases; junction bases not matched to a gene: 7. In nucleotides, the CDR3 is TGTGCCAGCAGCCCCAGGGGGCGCGGCACCGGGGAGCTGTTTTTT. Translation gives CASSPRGRGTGELFF.

The chain combines TRBV12-3 or TRBV12-4 with TRBJ2-3, with D perhaps matching TRBD2 (5 bases). This CDR3 contains 14 residues. The V gene lost 2 bases and the J gene lost 2 bases, with 8 bases spanning the gap. CDR3 sequence reads: CASSLRGYTDTQYF. CDR3 DNA sequence: TGTGCCAGCAGTTTAAGAGGGTACACAGATACGCAGTATTTT.

V usage is TRBV7-3 and J usage is TRBJ2-1, with D uncertain. The V gene's germline CDR1 is SGHTA and CDR2 FQGTGA. This CDR3 region has 11 residues. V lost 5 bases and J 9 bases, leaving 8 bases between the germline ends. The CDR3 nucleotides are TGTGCCAGCAGCCCAGGTAGTGAGCAGTTCTTC. Protein sequence: CASSPGSEQFF.

The chain carries TRBV9 and TRBJ2-7; D unresolved. The V gene lost 0 bases and the J gene lost 3 bases, with 13 bases spanning the gap. The CDR3 loop spans 15 amino acids. Germline V lookup: CDR1 SGDLS, CDR2 YYNGEE. CDR3 amino acids: CASSVGDKADYEQYF. The CDR3 region has the DNA TGTGCCAGCAGCGTAGGTGACAAAGCAGACTACGAGCAGTACTTC.

CDR3 loop: CASSKRDGRETQYF. The CDR3 coding sequence is TGCGCCAGCAGCAAACGGGACGGTAGGGAGACCCAGTACTTC. The V and J genes are TRBV4-1 and TRBJ2-5; TRBD1 or TRBD2 may be the D gene (5 bases each). Germline loops: CDR1 MGHRA, CDR2 YSYEKL. V was trimmed by 5 bases and J by 5 bases, leaving 15 bases between them. The length of the CDR3 is 14 residues.

The chain has TRBV13 and TRBJ1-6; possible D gene TRBD1, 6 bases. Trimming removed 5 bases at V and 7 bases at J, with 9 bases between. This CDR3 is built from 13 residues. Germline CDR1 PRHDT, CDR2 FYEKMQ (reference sequence). The CDR3 DNA sequence: TGTGCCAGCAGCCCCGGACAGAATTCACCCCTCCACTTT. Its protein is CASSPGQNSPLHF.

The V call is TRBV6-2 or TRBV6-3, the J call TRBJ2-5; 12 nucleotides align to TRBD2. Losses at the gene ends were 7 bases for V and 2 bases for J; bases not matched to a gene: 5. CDR3 length equals 15 residues. CDR1 is MNHEY, CDR2 SVGEGT, per germline. The DNA of the CDR3 is TGTGCCAGCACCGACGGACTAGCGGGGCAAGAGACCCAGTACTTC. As protein: CASTDGLAGQETQYF.

The chain uses TRBV4-2 and TRBJ2-3; D ambiguous. This CDR3 is built from 15 residues. V was clipped by 1 base and J by 2 bases, with 10 bases between them. Germline V gene lookup returns CDR1 LGHNA and CDR2 YNFKEQ. As DNA, the CDR3 is TGTGCCAGCAGCCAAGGGGTAATGGTCACAGATACGCAGTATTTT. It is translated as CASSQGVMVTDTQYF.